This TCR beta chain came from a study of blood T cells in healthy people across ages. Overall study findings and caveats: TCR beta diversity, measured per million T cells, fell in a roughly linear way with age.

The use of a sample-barcoded 5' primer and a J-beta primer mix characterized a second PCR of roughly 7 to 11 cycles. TCRdb processed the 5' RACE reads anew with MiXCR; each CDR3 protein has one entry. Of 1.4 million to 1.5 million distinct CDR3 sequences in the sample, approximately 38% were seen once. This CDR3 has 13 amino acids. Trimming took off 6 bases at V and 2 bases at J, with 9 bases between the two ends. The germline V gene encodes CDR1 MNHEY and CDR2 SMNVEV (reference sequence). As concerns this clonotype: Its antigen is unknown.

Isolation yielded PBMCs, at least 6 million per sample, in every case. The authors extracted at least 5.5 micrograms of total RNA per sample. This chain connects TRBV27 to TRBJ2-3; D remains unclear. The source of this sequence is a woman between 18 and 30 years old in good health. The specimen was blood. This chain's CDR3 is CASSEWATDTQYF. The CDR3 bases are TGTGCCAGCAGCGAGTGGGCCACAGATACGCAGTATTTT.